Below, 25 T cell receptor beta chains from the same sample are listed, as sequenced in a study of blood T cell repertoires in COVID-19. The method was immunoSEQ multiplex PCR; TCRdb's version includes in-frame clones alone and lacks a portion of them. The sample holds roughly 100,000 clones; 65% to 90% are singletons and the top ten take about 3.9%. The sample consisted of peripheral blood. The receptors derive from a man aged 45-60 years with acute or convalescent COVID-19.

The genes are TRBV6-5 and TRBJ2-5; 12 bases agree with TRBD2. Germline CDR1 MNHEY, CDR2 SVGAGI. The CDR3 sequence is 14 residues long. After removal of 8 bases from V and 4 bases from J, the junction contained 5 bases not matched to a gene. In DNA form, the CDR3 reads TGTGCCAGCGGACTAGCGGGAAAAGGAGAGACCCAGTACTTC. Translating it yields CASGLAGKGETQYF.

This clone was seen a single time. V usage is TRBV7-2 and J usage is TRBJ1-1, with D uncertain. Trimming cost V 5 bases and J 6 bases, with 16 bases left between them. This CDR3 is 14 amino acids long. Germline values: CDR1 SGHTA, CDR2 FQGNSA. CDR3 amino acids: CASSPRLGSSEAFF. The DNA for the CDR3 is TGTGCCAGCAGCCCTCGACTTGGCTCCTCTGAAGCTTTCTTT.

This chain connects TRBV10-3 to TRBJ1-6, with 9 positions matching TRBD1. Germline CDR1 reads ENHRY; CDR2 reads SYGVKD. The CDR3 covers 12 residues. The V gene end was trimmed by 7 bases and the J gene end by 9 bases; junction bases not matched to a gene: 1. The CDR3 here is CAIKDRGSPLHF. CDR3 DNA: TGTGCCATCAAGGACAGGGGTTCACCCCTCCACTTT.

The genes are TRBV5-4 and TRBJ1-6; 7 nucleotides match TRBD1. Germline V gene data show CDR1 as SGHNT and CDR2 as YYREEE (reference sequence). The CDR3 has 19 residues. Losses at the gene ends were 6 bases for V and 7 bases for J; bases not matched to a gene: 22. The CDR3 region is CASKISGLGTESRNSPLHF. CDR3 bases: TGTGCCAGCAAGATCTCTGGGCTAGGGACAGAGTCGCGAAATTCACCCCTCCACTTT.

The chain combines TRBV10-3 with TRBJ2-7, with D perhaps TRBD1 (6 bases). V lost 7 bases and J 7 bases, leaving 14 bases between the germline ends. The CDR3 covers 12 residues. In germline, CDR1 is ENHRY, CDR2 SYGVKD. CDR3 region: CAINTGSGEQYF. CDR3 bases: TGTGCCATCAACACAGGGTCGGGTGAGCAGTACTTC.

The chain combines TRBV2 with TRBJ1-6; TRBD1 might be the D (6 bases). The CDR3 extends over 18 amino acids. Trimming shortened V by 9 bases and J by 0 bases, and 21 bases separated the two germline ends. Looked up from germline, CDR1 is SNHLY and CDR2 is FYNNEI. The CDR3 reads CARDSGTSQSSYNSPLHF. The CDR3 DNA reads as TGTGCCAGAGACTCAGGGACATCCCAGAGCTCCTATAATTCACCCCTCCACTTT.

The rearrangement uses TRBV29-1 and TRBJ1-1; 9 nucleotides line up with TRBD1. Per germline, CDR1 SQVTM and CDR2 ANQGSEA. The CDR3 runs to 15 residues. The V gene end was trimmed by 7 bases and the J gene end by 3 bases; junction bases not matched to a gene: 12. The CDR3 sequence is CSGGQGIGVDTEAFF. CDR3 DNA sequence: TGCAGCGGGGGACAGGGCATCGGGGTTGACACTGAAGCTTTCTTT.

This clone has more than one count but fewer than ten. The chain uses TRBV4-1 and TRBJ2-7; 11 bases map to TRBD1. Germline V gene sequence: CDR1 MGHRA, CDR2 YSYEKL. The CDR3 is made up of 19 amino acids. J was trimmed by 2 bases and V by 1 base; bases with no gene match: 13. CDR3 protein: CASSQGSGAGTGGAYEQYF. The CDR3 DNA reads as TGCGCCAGCAGCCAAGGAAGTGGTGCAGGGACAGGGGGAGCCTACGAGCAGTACTTC.

The rearrangement joins TRBV27 to TRBJ1-1; D is uncertain. The CDR3 has 14 amino acids. Deletions cut 1 base from V and 1 base from J, with 7 bases between. In germline, CDR1 is MNHEY, CDR2 SMNVEV (reference sequence). The CDR3: CASSLYTGNTEAFF. The CDR3 DNA is TGTGCCAGCAGTTTATACACGGGGAACACTGAAGCTTTCTTT.

This clone was counted once. The J gene is TRBJ1-4, the V gene TRBV19, with 8 bases identical to TRBD1. Germline loops: CDR1 LNHDA, CDR2 SQIVND (reference sequence). After removal of 5 bases from V and 8 bases from J, the junction contained 4 bases not matched to a gene. The CDR3 loop spans 13 amino acids. The CDR3 DNA follows: TGTGCCAGTAGTCGGGCAGGGGGCGAAAAACTGTTTTTT. Its protein product is CASSRAGGEKLFF. The variable domain in full, with the rest retrieved from reference TRBV19 and TRBJ1-4, is DGGITQSPKYLFRKEGQNVTLSCEQNLNHDAMYWYRQDPGQGLRLIYYSQIVNDFQKGDIAEGYSVSREKKESFPLTVTSAQKNPTAFYLCASSRAGGEKLFFGSGTQLSVL.

There are a few counts of this clone. This chain uses TRBV29-1 with TRBJ1-1, with D perhaps matching TRBD1 (6 bases). This CDR3 has 20 residues. From germline, CDR1 is SQVTM and CDR2 ANQGSEA. Trimming took 1 base from V and 1 from J, leaving 28 bases between them. CDR3 region: CSVEVYVDRPSNFPNTEAFF. CDR3 bases: TGCAGCGTTGAAGTATATGTGGACAGACCCTCAAACTTCCCGAACACTGAAGCTTTCTTT.

The CDR3, as DNA: TGTGCCAGCTCAGCCTGGGACATGGGCCACACTGAAGCTTTCTTT. This encodes CASSAWDMGHTEAFF. V usage is TRBV18 and J usage is TRBJ1-1; a weak D match, TRBD1 (6 bases). CDR1 is KGHSH and CDR2 is LQKENI in the germline V gene. The CDR3 loop spans 15 amino acids. V was cut by 5 bases and J by 3 bases, with 16 bases left in between.

This chain uses TRBV30 with TRBJ1-5; 7 bases line up with TRBD1. Germline assignment: CDR1 GTSNPN and CDR2 SVGIG (reference sequence). After removal of 1 base from V and 5 bases from J, the junction contained 2 bases not matched to a gene. This CDR3 has 13 amino acids. This chain's CDR3 is CAWSAGTDQPQHF. The CDR3 DNA sequence: TGTGCCTGGAGTGCCGGGACAGATCAGCCCCAGCATTTT.

This clone was seen only a few times. The chain employs TRBV19 and TRBJ2-3; 7 positions match TRBD2. V shed 1 base, J shed 0 bases, and the junction held 7 bases outside the gene matches. This CDR3 region has 17 residues. Germline assignment: CDR1 LNHDA and CDR2 SQIVND (reference sequence). The CDR3 loop reads CASSIAGGFLSTDTQYF. CDR3 bases: TGTGCCAGTAGTATAGCGGGAGGATTTCTAAGCACAGATACGCAGTATTTT.

This rearrangement joins TRBV5-1 to TRBJ2-5; the D gene is possibly TRBD2 (5 bases). Trimming took off 0 bases at V and 5 bases at J, with 14 bases between the two ends. The V gene's germline CDR1 is SGHRS and CDR2 YFSETQ. This CDR3 contains 15 residues. CDR3 sequence (DNA): TGCGCCAGCAGCTTGGATATTAGCGTCCGGGAGACCCAGTACTTC. Its translation is CASSLDISVRETQYF.

This chain joins TRBV18 and TRBJ1-2; no reliable D call. From germline, CDR1 is KGHSH and CDR2 LQKENI. Trimming stripped 2 bases from V and 4 bases from J, with 11 bases between. CDR3 size: 14 residues. The CDR3 loop is CASSPAGLGYGYTF. In DNA, the CDR3 is TGTGCCAGCTCACCAGCCGGACTGGGCTATGGCTACACCTTC.

This chain connects TRBV11-2 to TRBJ2-1, with 8 bases identical to TRBD2. The CDR3 sequence is 15 residues long. Trimming took 0 bases from V and 2 from J; bases not matched to a gene: 0. Germline lookup yields CDR1 SGHAT and CDR2 FQNNGV. The CDR3 DNA reads as TGTGCCAGCAGCTTAGAAGCGGGAGCCTACAATGAGCAGTTCTTC. Translated: CASSLEAGAYNEQFF. Complete variable domain (other parts from reference TRBV11-2 and TRBJ2-1): EAGVAQSPRYKIIEKRQSVAFWCNPISGHATLYWYQQILGQGPKLLIQFQNNGVVDDSQLPKDRFSAERLKGVDSTLKIQPAKLEDSAVYLCASSLEAGAYNEQFFGPGTRLTVL.

The chain has TRBV25-1 and TRBJ1-5; 8 bases match TRBD1. J was trimmed by 1 base and V by 6 bases; bases with no gene match: 2. Germline V gene data show CDR1 as MGHDK and CDR2 as SYGVNS. The CDR3 loop spans 14 amino acids. The CDR3 loop is CASSRTGSNQPQHF. Written as DNA, the CDR3 is TGTGCCAGCAGCAGGACAGGGAGCAATCAGCCCCAGCATTTT.

The J gene is TRBJ1-1, the V gene TRBV30, with a possible D match to TRBD1 (5 bases). Germline assignment: CDR1 GTSNPN and CDR2 SVGIG (reference sequence). This CDR3 is built from 12 residues. V shed 1 base and J shed 8 bases, with 11 bases lying between them. CDR3 residues: CAWSESGREAFF. The CDR3 DNA sequence: TGTGCCTGGAGTGAATCAGGGAGGGAAGCTTTCTTT.

The chain recombines TRBV19 with TRBJ1-2; TRBD1 aligns across 8 bases. V gave up 0 bases and J gave up 8 bases; unmatched junction bases: 5. The CDR3 sequence is 14 residues long. The germline V gene encodes CDR1 LNHDA and CDR2 SQIVND (reference sequence). The CDR3 protein is CASSIDPDRDGYTF. CDR3 in DNA: TGTGCCAGTAGTATAGACCCGGACAGGGACGGCTACACCTTC.

The rearrangement uses TRBV28 and TRBJ1-6; 9 bases are shared with TRBD1. The CDR3 is 19 residues long. CDR1 and CDR2 (germline): MDHEN, SYDVKM. The junction had 12 bases not matched to a gene; V was cut back by 6 bases and J by 0 bases. This CDR3 reads CASSPGQGLLSSYNSPLHF. DNA for the CDR3: TGTGCCAGCAGCCCGGGACAGGGACTGCTTAGCTCCTATAATTCACCCCTCCACTTT. Full variable domain (remainder filled in from reference TRBV28 and TRBJ1-6): DVKVTQSSRYLVKRTGEKVFLECVQDMDHENMFWYRQDPGLGLRLIYFSYDVKMKEKGDIPEGYSVSREKKERFSLILESASTNQTSMYLCASSPGQGLLSSYNSPLHFGNGTRLTVT.

The count of this clone is one. The chain has TRBV5-5 and TRBJ2-7, with D possibly matching TRBD1 (6 bases). V lost 6 bases and J 2 bases, leaving 12 bases between the germline ends. There are 13 residues in the CDR3. Germline CDR1 reads SGHKS; CDR2 reads YYEKEE (reference sequence). The CDR3 DNA follows: TGTGCCAGCATGCCAGGGGCAACCTACGAGCAGTACTTC. Translating gives CASMPGATYEQYF.

Here the CDR3 DNA reads TGTGCCAGCAGCGACGCAGGGGGCTATGGCTACACCTTC. Translating it yields CASSDAGGYGYTF. The chain couples TRBV5-6 to TRBJ1-2; TRBD1 matches 7 bases. The CDR3 runs 13 residues. V trimming: 4 bases; J trimming: 4 bases; junction bases outside the gene matches: 4. In germline, CDR1 is SGHDT, CDR2 YYEEEE.

J is TRBJ1-5 and V is TRBV27, with D unresolved. The V end lost 3 bases, the J end lost 4 bases, and 10 bases lay between the germline ends. CDR3 length: 14 residues. Germline V gene sequence: CDR1 MNHEY, CDR2 SMNVEV (reference sequence). CDR3 nucleotide sequence: TGTGCCAGCAGTTTTGGCAGAACAAATCAGCCCCAGCATTTT. This gives the protein CASSFGRTNQPQHF.

This clone has a single count. CDR3 sequence (DNA): TGCGCCAGCAGCTGGAAACAGGGACCTGAAGCTTTCTTT. Residues: CASSWKQGPEAFF. The chain recombines TRBV5-1 with TRBJ1-1, with TRBD1 as a possible D gene (6 bases). CDR3 length: 13 residues. V was cut by 3 bases and J by 6 bases, with 12 bases left in between. Germline values: CDR1 SGHRS, CDR2 YFSETQ.